Shown below are 32 T cell receptor beta chains from a single sample sequenced in a study of regulatory T cells in long-lasting Graves disease. Relying on iRepertoire HTBI primers and Arm-PCR of CDR3 regions, the team built TCR beta libraries. TCRdb analysed the multiplex PCR reads with MiXCR anew, one entry per CDR3 protein. Here the sample spans roughly 400,000 distinct CDR3 sequences, 15% being singletons. Indicated time point: newly diagnosed GD, antithyroid drugs for less than 3 months. PBMC RNA served as the TCR library source. This same sample was also taken into another study, of T cells in Graves' hyperthyroidism and ophthalmopathy.

The sequencing used peripheral blood mononuclear cells (PBMCs), collected at new diagnosis, from a patient treated with antithyroid drugs. The source of these receptors is a woman aged 40 to 50 with Graves disease.

About this clonotype itself: A read error is likely, as this CDR3 ends without the conserved phenylalanine or tryptophan. The rearrangement joins TRBV4-1 to TRBJ2-7; a weak D match, TRBD2 (6 bases). V was trimmed by 3 bases and J by 4 bases, leaving 10 bases between them. The CDR3 is made up of 13 amino acids. The germline gives CDR1 MGHRA, CDR2 YSYEKL. CDR3 sequence (DNA): TGCGCCAGCAGCCAGGGGAGGACTTACGAGCAGTACTCC. This codes for CASSQGRTYEQYS.

V is TRBV5-1 and J is TRBJ2-1, with 10 bases lining up with TRBD1. Germline CDR1 reads SGHRS; CDR2 reads YFSETQ. Germline trimming cut 4 bases from V and 3 bases from J; bases unmatched to any gene: 7. This CDR3 contains 16 residues. The CDR3 here is CASSPQTGGYYNEQFF. In DNA, the CDR3 is TGCGCCAGCAGCCCACAGACAGGGGGCTACTACAATGAGCAGTTCTTC.

The DNA for the CDR3 is TGTGCCAGCAGCCCTAGCGGGATCAGCACAGATACGCAGTATTTT. Translating it yields CASSPSGISTDTQYF. J is TRBJ2-3 and V is TRBV7-3; 9 nucleotides align to TRBD2. This CDR3 is built from 15 residues. CDR1 is SGHTA, CDR2 FQGTGA, per germline. With 5 bases clipped from V and 0 bases from J, the junction kept 3 bases outside the gene matches. Full variable domain (missing parts from reference TRBV7-3 and TRBJ2-3): GAGVSQTPSNKVTEKGKYVELRCDPISGHTALYWYRQSLGQGPEFLIYFQGTGAADDSGLPNDRFFAVRPEGSVSTLKIQRTERGDSAVYLCASSPSGISTDTQYFGPGTRLTVL.

The chain uses TRBV6-1 and TRBJ2-5; D tentatively reads TRBD1 or TRBD2 (6 bases each). This CDR3 region has 14 residues. V gave up 4 bases and J gave up 5 bases, with 14 bases separating them. CDR1 is MNHNS, CDR2 SASEGT, per germline. CDR3 coding DNA: TGTGCCAGCAGTGCCCACCAGGGGAGGGAGACCCAGTACTTC. Its protein product is CASSAHQGRETQYF.

This clonotype was observed many times. V and J are TRBV30 and TRBJ2-2; D gene uncertain. This CDR3 is 11 amino acids long. The V and J ends lost 3 bases and 6 bases respectively, with 5 bases between them. Germline lookup yields CDR1 GTSNPN and CDR2 SVGIG (reference sequence). The CDR3 DNA reads TGTGCCTGGAGGGCATCCGGGGAGCTGTTTTTT. It translates to CAWRASGELFF.

This clonotype was recorded a few times. The chain employs TRBV19 and TRBJ2-1; D ambiguous. The ends were cut back, 3 bases at V and 6 bases at J, with 9 bases in the middle. Germline CDR1 reads LNHDA; CDR2 reads SQIVND (reference sequence). The CDR3 length is 13 residues. The CDR3 DNA follows: TGTGCCAGTAGTATCGCCCTAGGCAATGAGCAGTTCTTC. Its protein product is CASSIALGNEQFF.

This clonotype was seen ten or more times. The chain is built from TRBV19 and TRBJ2-2; weak D call: TRBD2 (6 bases). Germline V gene lookup returns CDR1 LNHDA and CDR2 SQIVND (reference sequence). Trimming cost V 3 bases and J 4 bases, with 15 bases left between them. This CDR3 is 16 amino acids long. The CDR3 here is CASSIPPAGSTGELFF. In nucleotides, the CDR3 is TGTGCCAGTAGTATTCCCCCGGCGGGATCCACCGGGGAGCTGTTTTTT.

This clonotype was seen at least ten times. This chain uses TRBV29-1 with TRBJ2-1; D possibly corresponds to TRBD2 (5 bases). The J call may be mistaken, given a closer DNA end match to TRBJ2-5. The CDR3 runs to 14 residues. Germline CDR1 is SQVTM and CDR2 is ANQGSEA. The CDR3 sequence: CSVESSIGKETQYF. The CDR3 region has the DNA TGCAGCGTTGAAAGTAGTATCGGGAAAGAGACCCAGTACTTC.

This clonotype came up many times. The J gene is TRBJ2-1, the V gene TRBV27; 10 bases fit TRBD1. The germline V gene encodes CDR1 MNHEY and CDR2 SMNVEV (reference sequence). This CDR3 has 15 amino acids. V dropped 6 bases and J dropped 6; count of bases not matched to a gene: 8. The CDR3 coding sequence is TGTGCCAGCAGCCCGGGACAGGGGTTGTTCAATGAGCAGTTCTTC. It is translated as CASSPGQGLFNEQFF.

In its sample, this clonotype was seen many times. The chain uses TRBV27 and TRBJ2-3; the match to TRBD1 covers 7 bases. From germline, CDR1 is MNHEY and CDR2 SMNVEV (reference sequence). This CDR3 is built from 17 residues. Trimming cost V 1 base and J 0 bases; bases outside gene matches: 7. CDR3 in DNA: TGTGCCAGCAGTTTATGGGGACAGTCCTCTAGCACAGATACGCAGTATTTT. It translates to CASSLWGQSSSTDTQYF.

In this sample, this clonotype turned up many times. The rearrangement uses TRBV28 and TRBJ2-1; maybe TRBD2 (5 bases). Trimming shortened V by 5 bases and J by 8 bases, and 16 bases separated the two germline ends. The CDR3 has 14 amino acids. Germline V lookup: CDR1 MDHEN, CDR2 SYDVKM. CDR3 nucleotides: TGTGCCAGCAGTCTCCCAAGCGAGGGAGATGAGCAGTTCTTC. Protein product: CASSLPSEGDEQFF.

This clonotype was seen at least ten times. The chain carries TRBV7-2 and TRBJ2-2; a weak D match, TRBD1 (5 bases). The CDR3 is 15 amino acids. Trimming shortened V by 5 bases and J by 1 base, and 11 bases separated the two germline ends. From germline, CDR1 is SGHTA and CDR2 FQGNSA. The CDR3 DNA reads TGTGCCAGCAGCGCTGACAGTTTGAACACCGGGGAGCTGTTTTTT. Protein product: CASSADSLNTGELFF.

This clonotype was seen once. The germline gene is not matched at one end of the junction; a read error may be the cause. The rearrangement links TRBV7-9 to TRBJ1-2; D remains unclear. Germline CDR1 reads SEHNR; CDR2 reads FQNEAQ (reference sequence). This CDR3 is 15 amino acids long. The CDR3 reads CASSLAPQVLYGYSF. CDR3 DNA sequence: TGTGCCAGCAGCTTAGCGCCCCAGGTCCTCTATGGCTACAGCTTC.

This clonotype was seen at least ten times. The chain has TRBV20-1 and TRBJ1-1; D ambiguous. Trimming left V 3 bases short and J 3 bases short, with 14 bases between. The CDR3 is 14 amino acids. Germline-derived CDR1 and CDR2 are DFQATT and SNEGSKA (reference sequence). The CDR3, as DNA: TGCAGTGCTAGTAGCGGAGGGAGGGACACTGAAGCTTTCTTT. As protein: CSASSGGRDTEAFF.

In the case of this clonotype: A read error is possible here, since a much larger clone lies one base away. The genes are TRBV5-5 and TRBJ2-7; 7 positions match TRBD1. Germline V gene sequence: CDR1 SGHKS, CDR2 YYEKEE (reference sequence). This CDR3 contains 15 residues. CDR3 region: CASSSPWDSPYDQYF. CDR3 in DNA: TGTGCCAGCAGCTCCCCATGGGACAGTCCCTACGATCAGTACTTC.

With regard to this clonotype: A far larger clone is off by one base, so a read error is likely. The rearrangement uses TRBV30 and TRBJ2-4; 7 nucleotides line up with TRBD2. The CDR3 length is 14 residues. Germline V gives CDR1 GTSNPN, CDR2 SVGIG (reference sequence). Here the CDR3 DNA reads TGTGCCTGGAGTAGGGGCGGGAGTGTCAATGAGCAGCTCTTC. This sequence encodes CAWSRGGSVNEQLF.

The chain employs TRBV9 and TRBJ1-2, with a weak D call TRBD1 (5 bases). Germline V lookup: CDR1 SGDLS, CDR2 YYNGEE. The CDR3 runs 15 residues. The V end lost 5 bases, the J end lost 0 bases, and 14 bases lay between the germline ends. For the CDR3, the DNA is TGTGCCAGCAGAAAAACCGGGACTTCTAACTATGGCTACACCTTC. The encoded protein is CASRKTGTSNYGYTF.

The chain uses TRBV4-1 and TRBJ2-2; TRBD2 agrees at 7 bases. This CDR3 comprises 16 residues. Trimming at V came to 0 bases and at J to 4 bases, leaving 5 bases not matched to a gene. Germline V gene data show CDR1 as MGHRA and CDR2 as YSYEKL. As DNA, the CDR3 is TGCGCCAGCAGCCAAGAGTGGGGAGGGCGCACCGGGGAGCTGTTTTTT. Its protein product is CASSQEWGGRTGELFF.

Concerning this clonotype: A much larger clone differs from this one at a single base, so this may be a read error. This rearrangement joins TRBV28 to TRBJ2-3; 9 positions match TRBD2. The CDR3 runs 15 residues. CDR1 is MDHEN and CDR2 is SYDVKM in the germline V gene. CDR3 coding DNA: TGTGTCAGCAGTAATCCTAGCGGGAACCACGGTACGCAGTATTTT. Translating gives CVSSNPSGNHGTQYF. Complete variable domain (other parts from reference TRBV28 and TRBJ2-3): DVKVTQSSRYLVKRTGEKVFLECVQDMDHENMFWYRQDPGLGLRLIYFSYDVKMKEKGDIPEGYSVSREKKERFSLILESASTNQTSMYLCVSSNPSGNHGTQYFGPGTRLTVL.

The chain couples TRBV7-3 to TRBJ2-1; possible D gene TRBD2, 5 bases. Germline V CDR1 and CDR2: SGHTA, FQGTGA. The CDR3 spans 12 residues. V was shortened by 4 bases and J by 9 bases, with 10 bases between the two germline ends. Here the CDR3 reads CASSSPGGEQFF. CDR3 sequence (DNA): TGTGCCAGCAGCTCTCCCGGAGGTGAGCAGTTCTTC.

The sample holds many counts of this clonotype. V and J are TRBV14 and TRBJ2-2; 7 bases are a match to TRBD1. The CDR3 is 15 residues long. Germline CDR1 reads SGHDN; CDR2 reads FVKESK. The trim removed 4 bases at V and 7 bases at J, leaving 9 bases unmatched. As DNA, the CDR3 is TGTGCCAGCAGCCCATACTCAGGGGGAATCGGGGAGCTGTTTTTT. The encoded protein is CASSPYSGGIGELFF.

Ten or more counts support this clonotype. The CDR3 sequence is CAIISRDWGYTF. The CDR3 DNA sequence: TGTGCCATCATTAGCAGGGACTGGGGCTACACCTTC. The chain recombines TRBV28 with TRBJ1-2; D is perhaps TRBD1 (5 bases). The V and J ends lost 10 bases and 8 bases respectively, with 17 bases between them. This CDR3 spans 12 amino acids. CDR1 MDHEN and CDR2 SYDVKM come from the germline V gene.

The sample holds many counts of this clonotype. V usage is TRBV29-1 and J usage is TRBJ2-7; tentative D call: TRBD2 (5 bases). The length of the CDR3 is 10 residues. V was clipped by 4 bases and J by 9 bases, with 10 bases between them. Germline loops: CDR1 SQVTM, CDR2 ANQGSEA. Here the CDR3 reads CSVVSEGQYF. The CDR3 nucleotides are TGCAGCGTTGTCTCCGAGGGGCAGTACTTC.

The chain uses TRBV30 and TRBJ1-6; no firm D call. CDR3 size: 14 residues. Trimming shortened V by 4 bases and J by 5 bases, and 12 bases separated the two germline ends. Germline V gives CDR1 GTSNPN, CDR2 SVGIG (reference sequence). The DNA for the CDR3 is TGTGCCTGGACGGTACAGCTTAATAATTCACCCCTCCACTTT. Protein: CAWTVQLNNSPLHF.

This clonotype occurred many times. V usage is TRBV18 and J usage is TRBJ2-3; tentatively, D is TRBD1 or TRBD2 (5 bases each). The germline V gene encodes CDR1 KGHSH and CDR2 LQKENI. The CDR3 spans 12 residues. Between the trimmed V and J ends, which lost 7 bases and 4 bases, there was a span of 9 bases. CDR3 nucleotide sequence: TGTGCCAGCTGCAGGGACGCAGATACGCAGTATTTT. Translation: CASCRDADTQYF.

At least ten counts were recorded for this clonotype. This rearrangement joins TRBV12-3 or TRBV12-4 to TRBJ1-2; 8 nucleotides agree with TRBD1. The trim removed 4 bases at V and 3 bases at J, leaving 7 bases unmatched. The CDR3 sequence is 15 residues long. CDR3 nucleotide sequence: TGTGCCAGCAGTTCCCGCGACAGGGGATACTATGGCTACACCTTC. It codes for CASSSRDRGYYGYTF.

The V and J genes are TRBV20-1 and TRBJ2-7; D tentatively reads TRBD1 or TRBD2 (7 bases each). Per the germline V gene, CDR1 is DFQATT and CDR2 is SNEGSKA (reference sequence). Trimming left V 6 bases short and J 3 bases short, with 21 bases between. CDR3 length: 15 residues. The CDR3 loop reads CSATRGAGGGYEQYF. The CDR3 nucleotides are TGCAGTGCAACACGGGGGGCAGGGGGTGGCTACGAGCAGTACTTC.

This clonotype was seen at least ten times. This rearrangement joins TRBV2 to TRBJ2-3, with 13 nucleotides matching TRBD2. The length of the CDR3 is 16 residues. Germline loops: CDR1 SNHLY, CDR2 FYNNEI. V dropped 6 bases and J dropped 2; count of bases not matched to a gene: 5. The CDR3 region is CASSRGLAGLTDTQYF. For the CDR3, the DNA is TGTGCCAGCAGCAGGGGACTAGCGGGACTCACAGATACGCAGTATTTT.

This clonotype appeared many times. The chain links TRBV28 to TRBJ2-1; 9 bases fit TRBD2. In germline, CDR1 is MDHEN, CDR2 SYDVKM. The length of the CDR3 is 16 residues. V was pared by 1 base and J by 0 bases, with 1 base of the junction left unmatched. CDR3 region: CASSLSSGISYNEQFF. In nucleotides, the CDR3 is TGTGCCAGCAGTTTATCTAGCGGGATCTCCTACAATGAGCAGTTCTTC.

In this sample, this clonotype turned up once. The chain carries TRBV5-1 and TRBJ1-5; D may be TRBD1 (5 bases). V shed 0 bases and J shed 7 bases, with 14 bases lying between them. Germline-derived CDR1 and CDR2 are SGHRS and YFSETQ. The CDR3 has 15 amino acids. CDR3 amino acids: CASSLAPGHEQPQHF. CDR3 sequence (DNA): TGCGCCAGCAGCTTGGCCCCAGGGCACGAGCAGCCCCAGCATTTT.

This clonotype was counted ten times or more. The rearrangement uses TRBV6-5 and TRBJ1-1, with 7 bases fitting TRBD1. Germline-derived CDR1 and CDR2 are MNHEY and SVGAGI. The CDR3 extends over 18 amino acids. The V and J ends lost 0 bases and 2 bases, in that order; junction bases with no gene match: 12. The CDR3 sequence is CASSYSNPAGGGNTEAFF. CDR3 coding DNA: TGTGCCAGCAGTTACTCGAATCCAGCAGGGGGTGGAAACACTGAAGCTTTCTTT.

The J gene is TRBJ2-7, the V gene TRBV9; 7 nucleotides line up with TRBD2. The CDR3 loop spans 15 amino acids. From germline, CDR1 is SGDLS and CDR2 YYNGEE. Trimming took 0 bases from V and 0 from J; bases not matched to a gene: 3. CDR3 nucleotide sequence: TGTGCCAGCAGCGTAGGGGACTACCCCTCCTACGAGCAGTACTTC. It translates to CASSVGDYPSYEQYF.